The 20 T cell receptor beta chains presented below share a single source sample, sequenced in a study of shared clonotypes between healthy human individuals (dated by TCRdb to the early 2020s). Library preparation used the immunoSEQ multiplex PCR assay. In its TCRdb copy, this immuneACCESS table keeps in-frame sequences only and misses some clones. Where compared with another copy, unresolved V genes explain less than half of these, and the others have no known cause. This sample holds around 2.5 million clones; roughly 93% were observed only once. 0.36% of the sample belongs to the ten largest clones. Input material: naive CD4+ T cells from PBMCs. The cell subset or site label, as the study defines it: CD45RA+ positively selected. All receptors come from a young man in good health. Some clones in this sample may be carry-over from other donors' samples.

The rearrangement uses TRBV6-4 and TRBJ1-4; possibly TRBD1 for D (5 bases). Looked up from germline, CDR1 is MRHNA and CDR2 is SNTAGT. The ends were cut back, 0 bases at V and 4 bases at J, with 9 bases in the middle. The CDR3 is 15 residues long. The CDR3 bases are TGTGCCAGCAGTGACTCGACGGGGCGTAATGAAAAACTGTTTTTT. It encodes CASSDSTGRNEKLFF.

V and J are TRBV18 and TRBJ1-5; a possible D gene is TRBD1 (5 bases). CDR3 size: 12 residues. V was clipped by 4 bases and J by 4 bases, with 5 bases between them. Germline V CDR1 and CDR2: KGHSH, LQKENI. The CDR3 DNA reads TGTGCCAGCTCACAGGGGAATCAGCCCCAGCATTTT. Its protein is CASSQGNQPQHF. Full variable domain (remainder filled in from reference TRBV18 and TRBJ1-5): NAGVMQNPRHLVRRRGQEARLRCSPMKGHSHVYWYRQLPEEGLKFMVYLQKENIIDESGMPKERFSAEFPKEGPSILRIQQVVRGDSAAYFCASSQGNQPQHFGDGTRLSIL.

This chain links TRBV28 with TRBJ2-5; D is perhaps TRBD1 or TRBD2 (5 bases each). The V gene's germline CDR1 is MDHEN and CDR2 SYDVKM. The CDR3 length is 13 residues. V was cut by 10 bases and J by 0 bases, with 12 bases left in between. The CDR3 loop is CATLGVDQETQYF. The CDR3 DNA sequence: TGTGCCACCTTGGGGGTGGACCAAGAGACCCAGTACTTC. The whole variable domain, remainder taken from reference TRBV28 and TRBJ2-5, is DVKVTQSSRYLVKRTGEKVFLECVQDMDHENMFWYRQDPGLGLRLIYFSYDVKMKEKGDIPEGYSVSREKKERFSLILESASTNQTSMYLCATLGVDQETQYFGPGTRLLVL.

The rearrangement uses TRBV9 and TRBJ2-5; perhaps D is TRBD1 or TRBD2 (6 bases each). Germline loops: CDR1 SGDLS, CDR2 YYNGEE. V gave up 4 bases and J gave up 3 bases, with 19 bases separating them. This CDR3 has 16 amino acids. The CDR3 sequence is CASSPHPEGVKETQYF. The CDR3 DNA is TGTGCCAGCAGCCCCCACCCGGAGGGGGTGAAAGAGACCCAGTACTTC. Together with reference TRBV9 and TRBJ2-5, the CDR3 gives the full variable domain: DSGVTQTPKHLITATGQRVTLRCSPRSGDLSVYWYQQSLDQGLQFLIQYYNGEERAKGNILERFSAQQFPDLHSELNLSSLELGDSALYFCASSPHPEGVKETQYFGPGTRLLVL.

The chain is built from TRBV13 and TRBJ2-1; 7 bases are a match to TRBD2. CDR3 length equals 18 residues. V dropped 5 bases and J dropped 0; count of bases not matched to a gene: 13. Germline CDR1 is PRHDT and CDR2 is FYEKMQ (reference sequence). The CDR3 loop is CASSPILITSASYNEQFF. Here the CDR3 DNA reads TGTGCCAGCAGCCCCATCCTAATTACTAGCGCCTCCTACAATGAGCAGTTCTTC.

This rearrangement joins TRBV6-6 to TRBJ2-2; possibly TRBD1 for D (5 bases). The CDR3 consists of 15 residues. The V gene lost 2 bases and the J gene lost 5 bases, with 12 bases spanning the gap. The V gene's germline CDR1 is MNHNY and CDR2 SVGAGI (reference sequence). CDR3 sequence reads: CASSYGQGLTGELFF. The CDR3 nucleotides read TGTGCCAGCAGTTACGGGCAGGGTTTAACCGGGGAGCTGTTTTTT.

The chain joins TRBV28 to TRBJ2-5; D perhaps matches TRBD2 (5 bases). This CDR3 contains 16 residues. Germline CDR1 MDHEN, CDR2 SYDVKM. The V end lost 4 bases, the J end lost 2 bases, and 17 bases lay between the germline ends. DNA of the CDR3: TGTGCCAGCAGTTCCCATGGCGGGCCGACTCAAGAGACCCAGTACTTC. It translates to CASSSHGGPTQETQYF. The full variable domain, completed using reference TRBV28 and TRBJ2-5, is DVKVTQSSRYLVKRTGEKVFLECVQDMDHENMFWYRQDPGLGLRLIYFSYDVKMKEKGDIPEGYSVSREKKERFSLILESASTNQTSMYLCASSSHGGPTQETQYFGPGTRLLVL.

This clone appeared a single time. The rearrangement joins TRBV5-5 to TRBJ2-2, with TRBD1 identical over 8 bases. CDR1 and CDR2 (germline): SGHKS, YYEKEE (reference sequence). This CDR3 region has 15 residues. V was clipped by 4 bases and J by 5 bases; unmatched bases: 7. In DNA form, the CDR3 reads TGTGCCAGCAGCGGACGGACAGGGAGAACCGGGGAGCTGTTTTTT. Amino acid sequence: CASSGRTGRTGELFF.

The rearrangement uses TRBV28 and TRBJ1-4, with D possibly matching TRBD1 (5 bases). Trimming removed 9 bases from V and 0 bases from J, with 14 bases in between. CDR1 is MDHEN and CDR2 is SYDVKM in the germline V gene. The CDR3 runs 15 residues. This chain's CDR3 is CASMRRVATNEKLFF. Written as DNA, the CDR3 is TGTGCCAGTATGCGCAGGGTTGCAACTAATGAAAAACTGTTTTTT.

This chain links TRBV30 with TRBJ2-1, with a weak D call TRBD2 (6 bases). The germline V and J ends were trimmed by 5 bases and 0 bases, with 11 bases remaining between them. This CDR3 spans 14 amino acids. Germline CDR1 GTSNPN, CDR2 SVGIG (reference sequence). The CDR3 spells CAWVTSSSYNEQFF. Written as DNA, the CDR3 is TGTGCCTGGGTAACTAGCAGCTCCTACAATGAGCAGTTCTTC.

The V and J genes are TRBV5-1 and TRBJ2-2, with 10 bases that match TRBD2. The CDR3 sequence is 15 residues long. From germline, CDR1 is SGHRS and CDR2 YFSETQ. With 0 bases clipped from V and 6 bases from J, the junction kept 2 bases outside the gene matches. CDR3 nucleotide sequence: TGCGCCAGCAGCTTGGATCTAGCGGGAGCCGGGGAGCTGTTTTTT. Encoded protein: CASSLDLAGAGELFF.

The J gene is TRBJ1-6, the V gene TRBV6-4; D unclear. The CDR3 is 13 amino acids. With 5 bases removed from V and 0 bases from J, the gap between germline ends came to 2 bases. Germline V CDR1 and CDR2: MRHNA, SNTAGT. CDR3 nucleotides: TGTGCCAGCAGTAGCTCCTATAATTCACCCCTCCACTTT. Protein sequence: CASSSSYNSPLHF.

With regard to this clone: Other DNA sequences from this sample encode an identical CDR3 as well. This chain joins TRBV11-2 and TRBJ2-6; D is uncertain. V was trimmed by 5 bases and J by 0 bases, leaving 8 bases between them. Germline lookup yields CDR1 SGHAT and CDR2 FQNNGV. This CDR3 region has 15 residues. The CDR3 nucleotides are TGTGCCAGCAGCCCGTTAGGCTCTGGGGCCAACGTCCTGACTTTC. As protein: CASSPLGSGANVLTF.

This CDR3 reads CASSRGAHLATNEKLFF. The DNA for the CDR3 is TGCGCCAGCAGCAGGGGGGCCCATCTTGCAACTAATGAAAAACTGTTTTTT. This chain uses TRBV5-1 with TRBJ1-4; D is possibly TRBD1 (6 bases). The V gene lost 4 bases and the J gene lost 0 bases, with 16 bases spanning the gap. From germline, CDR1 is SGHRS and CDR2 YFSETQ. The CDR3 sequence is 17 residues long.

V is TRBV6-4 and J is TRBJ2-2, with D perhaps TRBD2 (5 bases). In germline, CDR1 is MRHNA, CDR2 SNTAGT. With 3 bases removed from V and 5 bases from J, the gap between germline ends came to 22 bases. This CDR3 is built from 18 residues. The CDR3 region is CASSEVPPGLLGTGELFF. In nucleotides, the CDR3 is TGTGCCAGCAGTGAGGTCCCCCCCGGACTTCTGGGAACCGGGGAGCTGTTTTTT.

The rearrangement uses TRBV4-2 and TRBJ1-5; TRBD1 is a possible D gene (5 bases). The CDR3 covers 17 residues. V was trimmed by 1 base and J by 2 bases, leaving 15 bases between them. Germline V gene sequence: CDR1 LGHNA, CDR2 YNFKEQ. For the CDR3, the DNA is TGTGCCAGCAGCCAAGCTCGAGGGGCGGAAGGCAATCAGCCCCAGCATTTT. Translation gives CASSQARGAEGNQPQHF.

V gene TRBV6-5 combines with J gene TRBJ1-2, with TRBD1 as a possible D gene (6 bases). Trimming left V 4 bases short and J 4 bases short, with 10 bases between. The germline gives CDR1 MNHEY, CDR2 SVGAGI. CDR3 length equals 13 residues. CDR3 region: CASSFIQGYGYTF. The CDR3 DNA is TGTGCCAGCAGTTTCATACAGGGCTATGGCTACACCTTC.

CDR3 DNA sequence: TGTGCCAGCAGCACGGAAGCTACGCAGTATTTT. Its translation is CASSTEATQYF. The chain joins TRBV28 to TRBJ2-3; D remains ambiguous. Trimming shortened V by 6 bases and J by 8 bases, and 9 bases separated the two germline ends. The CDR3 has 11 residues. Germline V CDR1 and CDR2: MDHEN, SYDVKM.

The chain combines TRBV5-1 with TRBJ2-2; 9 nucleotides agree with TRBD2. Germline CDR1 SGHRS, CDR2 YFSETQ. V shed 3 bases, J shed 6 bases, and the junction held 3 bases outside the gene matches. The CDR3 covers 14 residues. Written as DNA, the CDR3 is TGCGCCAGCAGCTCGACTAGCGGTCCCGGGGAGCTGTTTTTT. Encoded protein: CASSSTSGPGELFF.

The chain links TRBV5-3 to TRBJ2-3, with D possibly TRBD2 on 9 matching bases. TRBV5-3 qualifies as an ORF whose function is uncertain. Trimming stripped 4 bases from V and 4 bases from J, with 28 bases between. CDR3 size: 19 residues. The CDR3 region is CARSPQGAGGPNRADTQYF. The CDR3, as DNA: TGTGCCAGAAGCCCTCAGGGGGCGGGAGGGCCGAATAGGGCAGATACGCAGTATTTT.